Included here is one T cell receptor (beta chain) sequence, with context. Antigen specificity is unknown. This record belongs to a study of T cell responses to AZD1222 COVID-19 vaccine. The study, taken as a whole, reports: Vaccination with two AZD1222 doses was followed by a rise in Spike-specific TCR breadth and depth.

The CDR3 has 15 amino acids. The J segment lost 4 bases and the V segment lost 5 bases, leaving 5 bases of the junction unmatched. CDR1 SGHNT and CDR2 YYREEE come from the germline V gene (reference sequence). Sequencing was performed with immunoSEQ multiplex PCR; in TCRdb, only in-frame clones are kept and a portion is missing. This table holds about 140,000 clones, 88% found once. The source material was peripheral blood, sampled 28 days after the second AZD1222 dose. The rearrangement uses TRBV5-4 and TRBJ2-1; 11 bases line up with TRBD2. The clonotype comes from an adult who received the AZD1222 COVID-19 vaccine. The CDR3 protein is CASSSTSGGYNEQFF. CDR3 DNA: TGTGCCAGCAGTTCAACTAGCGGGGGTTACAATGAGCAGTTCTTC.